This T cell receptor (beta chain) was captured by sequencing in a study of cytotoxic CD8 clonotypes in ibrutinib-treated CLL. Regarding the study as a whole: On treatment, the uncommon public clonotypes contracted or remained stable. Clonality showed a rise at ibrutinib response that reversed toward baseline at progression.

Remarks on this clone: As yet, its antigen is unknown.

This CDR3 comprises 15 residues. CDR1 and CDR2 from the germline V gene are SGDLS and YYNGEE. Trimming left V 2 bases short and J 4 bases short, with 15 bases between. Repertoires were generated with immunoSEQ multiplex PCR, while TCRdb's copy carries only in-frame clones and drops some. The table has 76,000 or so clones, roughly 80% seen once; the top ten hold about 40%. The clonotype was recovered from a human donor with chronic lymphocytic leukemia. This sample comprised PBMCs, obtained after 24 months of ibrutinib treatment. The chain joins TRBV9 to TRBJ1-2; D possibly corresponds to TRBD1 (5 bases). The CDR3, as DNA: TGTGCCAGCAGCGTCTCACAGGACACTATCTATGGCTACACCTTC. It yields the protein CASSVSQDTIYGYTF. The variable domain in full, with the rest retrieved from reference TRBV9 and TRBJ1-2, is DSGVTQTPKHLITATGQRVTLRCSPRSGDLSVYWYQQSLDQGLQFLIQYYNGEERAKGNILERFSAQQFPDLHSELNLSSLELGDSALYFCASSVSQDTIYGYTFGSGTRLTVV.